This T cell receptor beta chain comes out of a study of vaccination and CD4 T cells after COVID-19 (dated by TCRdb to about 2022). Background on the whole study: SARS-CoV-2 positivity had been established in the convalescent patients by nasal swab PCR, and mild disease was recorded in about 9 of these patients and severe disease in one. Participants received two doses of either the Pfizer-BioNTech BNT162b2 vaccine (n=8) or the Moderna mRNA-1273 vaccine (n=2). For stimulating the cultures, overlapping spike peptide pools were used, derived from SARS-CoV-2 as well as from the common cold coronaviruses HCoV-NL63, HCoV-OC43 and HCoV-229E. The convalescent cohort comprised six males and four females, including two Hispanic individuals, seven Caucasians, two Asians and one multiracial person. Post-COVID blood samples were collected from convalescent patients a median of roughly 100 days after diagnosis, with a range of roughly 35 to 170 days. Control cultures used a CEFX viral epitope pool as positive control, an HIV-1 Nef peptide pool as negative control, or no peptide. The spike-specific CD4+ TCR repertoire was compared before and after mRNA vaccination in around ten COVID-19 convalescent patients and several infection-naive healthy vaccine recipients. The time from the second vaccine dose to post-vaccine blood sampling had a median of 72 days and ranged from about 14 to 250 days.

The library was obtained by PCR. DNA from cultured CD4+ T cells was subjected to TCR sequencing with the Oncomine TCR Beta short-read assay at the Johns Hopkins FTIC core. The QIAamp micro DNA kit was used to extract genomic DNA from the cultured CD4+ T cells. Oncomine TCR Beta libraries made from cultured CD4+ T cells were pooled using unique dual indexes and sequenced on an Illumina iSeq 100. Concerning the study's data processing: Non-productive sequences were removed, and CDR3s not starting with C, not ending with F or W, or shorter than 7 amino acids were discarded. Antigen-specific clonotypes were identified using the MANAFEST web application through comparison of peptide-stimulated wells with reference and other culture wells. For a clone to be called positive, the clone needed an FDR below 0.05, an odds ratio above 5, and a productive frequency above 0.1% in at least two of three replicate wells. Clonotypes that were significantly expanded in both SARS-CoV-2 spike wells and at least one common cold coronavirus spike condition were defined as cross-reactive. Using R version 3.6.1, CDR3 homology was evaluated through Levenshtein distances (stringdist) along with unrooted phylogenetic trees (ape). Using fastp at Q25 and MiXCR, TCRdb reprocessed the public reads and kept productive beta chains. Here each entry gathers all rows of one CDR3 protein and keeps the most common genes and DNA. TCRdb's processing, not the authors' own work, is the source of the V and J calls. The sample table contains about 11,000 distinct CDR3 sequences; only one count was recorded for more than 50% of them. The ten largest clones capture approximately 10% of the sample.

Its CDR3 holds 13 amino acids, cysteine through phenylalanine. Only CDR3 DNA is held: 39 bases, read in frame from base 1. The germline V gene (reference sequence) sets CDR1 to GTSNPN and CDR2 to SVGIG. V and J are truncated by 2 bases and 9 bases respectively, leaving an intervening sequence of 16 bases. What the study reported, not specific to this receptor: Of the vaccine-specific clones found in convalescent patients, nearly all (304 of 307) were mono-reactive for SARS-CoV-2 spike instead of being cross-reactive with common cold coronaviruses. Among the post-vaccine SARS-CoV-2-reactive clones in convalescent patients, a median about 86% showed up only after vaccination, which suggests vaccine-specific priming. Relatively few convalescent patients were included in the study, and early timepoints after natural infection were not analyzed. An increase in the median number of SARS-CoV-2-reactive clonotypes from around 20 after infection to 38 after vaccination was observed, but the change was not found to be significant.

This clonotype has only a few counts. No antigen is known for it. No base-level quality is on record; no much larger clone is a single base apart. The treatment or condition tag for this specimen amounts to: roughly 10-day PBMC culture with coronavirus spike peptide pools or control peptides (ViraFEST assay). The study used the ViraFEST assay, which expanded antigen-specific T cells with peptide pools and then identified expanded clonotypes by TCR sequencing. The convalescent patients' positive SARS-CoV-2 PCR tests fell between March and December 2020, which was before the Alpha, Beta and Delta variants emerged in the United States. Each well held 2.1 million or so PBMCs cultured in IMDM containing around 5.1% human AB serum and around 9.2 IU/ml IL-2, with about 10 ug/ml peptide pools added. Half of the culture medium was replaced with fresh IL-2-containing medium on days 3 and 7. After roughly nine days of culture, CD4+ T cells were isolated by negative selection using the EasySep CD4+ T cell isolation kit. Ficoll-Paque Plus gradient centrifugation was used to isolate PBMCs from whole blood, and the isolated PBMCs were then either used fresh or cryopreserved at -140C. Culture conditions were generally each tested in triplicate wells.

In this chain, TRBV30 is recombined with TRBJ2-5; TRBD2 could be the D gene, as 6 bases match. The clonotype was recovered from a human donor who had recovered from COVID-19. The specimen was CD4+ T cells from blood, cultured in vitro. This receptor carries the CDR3 CAWSIGSKSAQYF. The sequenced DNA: TGTGCCTGGAGTATCGGGAGTAAGTCGGCCCAGTACTTC.